The 13 T cell receptor beta chains below come from one sample, sequenced in a study of T cells after yellow fever vaccination. One entry per CDR3 protein, called by TCRdb with MiXCR from the 5' RACE reads. The repertoire holds 150,000 or so distinct CDR3 sequences, with approximately 10% as singletons. The sample was CD8+ T cells sorted from PBMCs, taken 45 days after the yellow fever booster vaccination. The receptors stem from a man between 18 and 35 years old who received the YFV17D yellow fever vaccine.

This clonotype turned up a few times. The rearrangement links TRBV7-6 to TRBJ2-1, with TRBD2 matching over 10 bases. The CDR3 spans 15 residues. V gave up 0 bases and J gave up 7 bases; unmatched junction bases: 3. Germline values: CDR1 SGHVS, CDR2 FNYEAQ. CDR3 region: CASSLAFSGGNEQFF. The CDR3 DNA reads TGTGCCAGCAGCTTAGCATTTAGCGGGGGGAATGAGCAGTTCTTC.

The gene calls are TRBV28 and TRBJ2-7; 7 nucleotides line up with TRBD1. V trimming: 5 bases; J trimming: 1 base; junction bases outside the gene matches: 14. Germline CDR1 reads MDHEN; CDR2 reads SYDVKM. The CDR3 is 17 amino acids. The CDR3 loop reads CASSQAQTGIRSYEQYV. In nucleotides, the CDR3 is TGTGCCAGCAGTCAAGCCCAGACAGGGATTCGGTCCTACGAGCAGTACGTC.

The chain links TRBV4-1 to TRBJ1-3, with a tentative D call TRBD1 (6 bases). The germline V gene has CDR1 MGHRA and CDR2 YSYEKL. Trimming left V 1 base short and J 1 base short, with 8 bases between. The CDR3 is made up of 15 amino acids. CDR3 protein: CASSQGGASGNTIYF. CDR3 DNA: TGCGCCAGCAGCCAAGGGGGGGCATCTGGAAACACCATATATTTT.

This clonotype was counted a few times. V usage is TRBV6-2 or TRBV6-3 and J usage is TRBJ1-1; D not resolved. The CDR3 runs to 14 residues. The germline V and J ends were trimmed by 2 bases and 2 bases, with 9 bases remaining between them. The germline V gene encodes CDR1 MNHEY and CDR2 SVGEGT. Written as DNA, the CDR3 is TGTGCCAGCAGTTACCGGGGATTCAACACTGAAGCTTTCTTT. Translated, it gives CASSYRGFNTEAFF.

There are a few counts of this clonotype. The chain couples TRBV5-1 to TRBJ2-5, with D hard to call. The germline V and J ends were trimmed by 0 bases and 2 bases, with 5 bases remaining between them. CDR3 length: 13 residues. Germline V lookup: CDR1 SGHRS, CDR2 YFSETQ. In DNA form, the CDR3 reads TGCGCCAGCAGCTTGGTAGGACAAGAGACCCAGTACTTC. Translating gives CASSLVGQETQYF.

This rearrangement joins TRBV27 to TRBJ1-4; weak D call: TRBD1 (6 bases). The CDR3 length is 14 residues. The germline V gene has CDR1 MNHEY and CDR2 SMNVEV (reference sequence). Trimming removed 3 bases at V and 2 bases at J, with 7 bases between. This CDR3 reads CASSFDRTNEKLFF. The CDR3 DNA reads TGTGCCAGCAGTTTTGACAGGACTAATGAAAAACTGTTTTTT.

The sample holds a few counts of this clonotype. The chain joins TRBV10-3 to TRBJ1-5, with 9 bases matching TRBD1. The CDR3 has 18 amino acids. Germline V gene sequence: CDR1 ENHRY, CDR2 SYGVKD. With 4 bases clipped from V and 5 bases from J, the junction kept 15 bases outside the gene matches. CDR3 DNA: TGTGCCATCAGTGGCGAGGATTCCGGGACAGGGTTGTATCAGCCCCAGCATTTT. Protein: CAISGEDSGTGLYQPQHF.

This clonotype was seen a handful of times. The genes are TRBV7-8 and TRBJ2-1; D is uncertain. CDR1 is SGHVS, CDR2 FQNEAQ, per germline. Trimming stripped 6 bases from V and 3 bases from J, with 21 bases between. The CDR3 totals 17 residues. CDR3 residues: CASSPSPAVSRYNEQFF. The CDR3 coding sequence is TGTGCCAGCAGTCCCTCCCCCGCAGTTTCGCGCTACAATGAGCAGTTCTTC.

The chain links TRBV30 to TRBJ1-4; D is possibly TRBD1 (6 bases). This CDR3 is built from 15 residues. Per the germline V gene, CDR1 is GTSNPN and CDR2 is SVGIG (reference sequence). With 2 bases removed from V and 6 bases from J, the gap between germline ends came to 16 bases. The CDR3 bases are TGTGCCTGGAGTCGGGGGAGATGGACAGATGAAAAACTGTTTTTT. It translates to CAWSRGRWTDEKLFF.

Ten or more counts support this clonotype. J is TRBJ1-2 and V is TRBV20-1; D possibly corresponds to TRBD1 (6 bases). Germline assignment: CDR1 DFQATT and CDR2 SNEGSKA (reference sequence). V shed 5 bases and J shed 4 bases, with 17 bases lying between them. The CDR3 spans 14 residues. The CDR3 DNA follows: TGCAGTGCTCTAAACAGGGTTATGGGCTATGGCTACACCTTC. Translated, it gives CSALNRVMGYGYTF.

This clonotype was counted only a few times. V is TRBV6-5 and J is TRBJ1-5; tentatively, D is TRBD1 (5 bases). Germline assignment: CDR1 MNHEY and CDR2 SVGAGI. The V end lost 5 bases, the J end lost 7 bases, and 15 bases lay between the germline ends. This CDR3 contains 14 residues. CDR3: CASSPGGWQQPQHF. The CDR3 nucleotides read TGTGCCAGCAGTCCGGGGGGGTGGCAGCAGCCCCAGCATTTT.

At least ten counts were recorded for this clonotype. V and J are TRBV4-1 and TRBJ2-1, with D uncertain. The CDR3 runs 15 residues. The germline V gene has CDR1 MGHRA and CDR2 YSYEKL. Trimming stripped 1 base from V and 0 bases from J, with 7 bases between. In DNA form, the CDR3 reads TGCGCCAGCAGCCAAGGGGTTAGCTCCTACAATGAGCAGTTCTTC. Translated, it gives CASSQGVSSYNEQFF.

This clonotype was detected only a few times. V and J are TRBV11-2 and TRBJ2-1; maybe TRBD2 (6 bases). CDR3 length: 15 residues. Germline V CDR1 and CDR2: SGHAT, FQNNGV. The V gene lost 4 bases and the J gene lost 5 bases, with 15 bases spanning the gap. CDR3 DNA: TGTGCCAGCAGCTCCGGGGGAGCCCCCCACAATGAGCAGTTCTTC. Translating it yields CASSSGGAPHNEQFF.